This T cell receptor beta chain appears in the sequencing data of a study of CD8+ T cells in alopecia areata. TCR sequencing used cDNA made by reverse transcription of extracted RNA. Profiling relied on immunoSEQ multiplex PCR, and the TCRdb table lists in-frame clones only, not all of them. The repertoire includes some 120,000 clones, under 65% of them detected once, and around 5.7% sits in the top ten. Documented treatment: oral pan-JAK inhibitor, 5-10 mg twice daily. The input for sequencing was CD4+ T cells sorted from blood, taken at week 4, from a patient treated with tofacitinib. This TCR was recovered from a human donor with alopecia areata.

The CDR3 reads CASSKGQGYEQYF. CDR3 DNA sequence: TGCGCCAGCAGCAAAGGACAGGGCTACGAGCAGTACTTC. The chain uses TRBV5-1 and TRBJ2-7; TRBD1 aligns across 8 bases. Germline V gene sequence: CDR1 SGHRS, CDR2 YFSETQ. The CDR3 covers 13 residues. V shed 4 bases, J shed 3 bases, and the junction held 3 bases outside the gene matches.